This T cell receptor beta chain was captured in a study of cytomegalovirus exposure and HLA in healthy donors. Study outcomes and limitations: The majority of TCR sequences were rare, yet some public TCRs appeared in many donors.

Germline V gene lookup returns CDR1 MNHNS and CDR2 SASEGT. V was clipped by 4 bases and J by 10 bases; unmatched bases: 8. The CDR3 is 15 amino acids. Method: immunoSEQ multiplex PCR; TCRdb's copy keeps in-frame clones and lacks some. Among fewer than 90,000 clones, approximately 84% were seen once, and the ten largest hold over 10%. It was the approximately 130-subject validation cohort, separate from the roughly 700-subject first cohort, to which the donors belonged. This clone was counted between two and nine times. Antigen unknown. V and J are TRBV6-1 and TRBJ1-6; 9 bases fit TRBD1. Source material: PBMCs. This clonotype was sampled from a woman aged 18-30 years in good health and CMV-seropositive. CDR3 loop: CASSVRGQGSSPLHF. The CDR3, as DNA: TGTGCCAGCAGTGTACGGGGACAGGGCAGCTCACCCCTCCACTTT.